This TCR beta chain came from a study of cytomegalovirus exposure and HLA in healthy donors. V shed 7 bases, J shed 2 bases, and the junction held 5 bases outside the gene matches. The CDR3 loop spans 13 amino acids. The germline V gene has CDR1 MDHEN and CDR2 SYDVKM. Note on this clone: The antigen remains unidentified.

Primers: 60 Vbeta forward and 13 Jbeta reverse. Here immunoSEQ multiplex PCR was the method, and the copy in TCRdb shows in-frame clones only, minus some. The profile shows approximately 100,000 clones, 79% of them singletons. Findings of the study overall: Most sequenced TCRs were rare (though some public TCRs occurred in many donors). Reports showed the classifier diagnosing cytomegalovirus status with high specificity and sensitivity. A missense variant in DCLRE1C was later tied to TCR beta V- and J-gene trimming. Earlier analysis looked at TCR beta V segments, and most were productive about 87% or about 30% of the time.

V is TRBV28 and J is TRBJ2-7; 7 positions match TRBD2. The TCR originated in a woman between 40 and 50 years old in good health and CMV-seronegative. Sequencing input: PBMCs. The CDR3: CASTKGRAYEQYF. In DNA, the CDR3 is TGTGCCAGCACCAAGGGGAGGGCCTACGAGCAGTACTTC.